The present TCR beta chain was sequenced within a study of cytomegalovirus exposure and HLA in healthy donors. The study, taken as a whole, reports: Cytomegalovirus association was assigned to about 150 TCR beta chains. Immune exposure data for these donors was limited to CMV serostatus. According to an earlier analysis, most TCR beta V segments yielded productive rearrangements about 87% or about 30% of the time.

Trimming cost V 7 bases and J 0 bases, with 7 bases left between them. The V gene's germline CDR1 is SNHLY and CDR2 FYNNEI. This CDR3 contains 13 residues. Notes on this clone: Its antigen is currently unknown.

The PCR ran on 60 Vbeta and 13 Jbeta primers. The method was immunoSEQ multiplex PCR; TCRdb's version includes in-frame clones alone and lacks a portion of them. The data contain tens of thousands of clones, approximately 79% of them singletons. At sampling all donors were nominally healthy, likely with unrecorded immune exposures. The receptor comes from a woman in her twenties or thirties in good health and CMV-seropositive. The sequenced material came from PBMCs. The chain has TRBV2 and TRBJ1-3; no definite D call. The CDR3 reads CASKRDSGNTIYF. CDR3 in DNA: TGTGCCAGCAAGCGGGACTCTGGAAACACCATATATTTT.